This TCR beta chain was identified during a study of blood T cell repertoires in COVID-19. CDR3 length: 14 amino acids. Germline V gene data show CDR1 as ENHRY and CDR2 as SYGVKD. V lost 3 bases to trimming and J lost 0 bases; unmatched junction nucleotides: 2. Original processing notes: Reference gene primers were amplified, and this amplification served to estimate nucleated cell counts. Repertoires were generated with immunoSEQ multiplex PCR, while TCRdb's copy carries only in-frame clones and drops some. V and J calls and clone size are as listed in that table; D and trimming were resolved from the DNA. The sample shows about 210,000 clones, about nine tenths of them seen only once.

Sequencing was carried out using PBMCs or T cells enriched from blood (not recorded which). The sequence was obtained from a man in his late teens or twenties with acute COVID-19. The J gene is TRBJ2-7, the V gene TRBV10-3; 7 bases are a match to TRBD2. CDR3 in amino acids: CAISERTSSYEQYF. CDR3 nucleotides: TGTGCCATCAGTGAAAGGACTAGCTCCTACGAGCAGTACTTC.